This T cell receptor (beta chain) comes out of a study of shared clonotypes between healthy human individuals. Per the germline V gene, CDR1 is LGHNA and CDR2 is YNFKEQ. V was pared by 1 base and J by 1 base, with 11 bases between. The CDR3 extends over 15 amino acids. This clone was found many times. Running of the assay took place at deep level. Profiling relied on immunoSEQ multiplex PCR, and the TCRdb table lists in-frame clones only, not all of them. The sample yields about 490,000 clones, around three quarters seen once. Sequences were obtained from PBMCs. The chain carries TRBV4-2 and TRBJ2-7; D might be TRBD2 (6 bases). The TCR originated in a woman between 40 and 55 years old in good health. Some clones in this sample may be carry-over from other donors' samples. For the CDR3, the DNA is TGTGCCAGCAGCCAAGCCGGGACTGATTCCTACGAGCAGTACTTC. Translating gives CASSQAGTDSYEQYF.